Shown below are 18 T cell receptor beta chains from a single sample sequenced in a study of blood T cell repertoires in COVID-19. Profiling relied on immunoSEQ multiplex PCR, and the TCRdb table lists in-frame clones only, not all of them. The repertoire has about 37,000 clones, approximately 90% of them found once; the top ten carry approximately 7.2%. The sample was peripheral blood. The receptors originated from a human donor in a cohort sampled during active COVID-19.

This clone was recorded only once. The DNA for the CDR3 is TGTGCCAGCAGCTTAGCTGGACTGGGGTACACTGAAGCTTTCTTT. Translating it yields CASSLAGLGYTEAFF. This chain links TRBV7-8 with TRBJ1-1; D remains ambiguous. The CDR3 covers 15 residues. V lost 0 bases, J lost 3 bases, and 11 bases lay in between. Germline V gene data show CDR1 as SGHVS and CDR2 as FQNEAQ.

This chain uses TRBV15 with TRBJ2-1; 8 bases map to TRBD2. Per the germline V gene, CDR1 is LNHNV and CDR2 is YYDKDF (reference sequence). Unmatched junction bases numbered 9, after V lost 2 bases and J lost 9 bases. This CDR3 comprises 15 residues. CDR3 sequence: CATSRWNGGGREQFF. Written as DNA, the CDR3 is TGTGCCACCAGCAGATGGAATGGCGGGGGGCGTGAGCAGTTCTTC.

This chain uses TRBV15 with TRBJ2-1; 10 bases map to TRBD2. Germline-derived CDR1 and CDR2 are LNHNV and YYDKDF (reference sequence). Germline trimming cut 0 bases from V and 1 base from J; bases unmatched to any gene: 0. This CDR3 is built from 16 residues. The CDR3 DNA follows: TGTGCCACCAGCAGAGAACTAGCGGGATCCTACAATGAGCAGTTCTTC. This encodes CATSRELAGSYNEQFF.

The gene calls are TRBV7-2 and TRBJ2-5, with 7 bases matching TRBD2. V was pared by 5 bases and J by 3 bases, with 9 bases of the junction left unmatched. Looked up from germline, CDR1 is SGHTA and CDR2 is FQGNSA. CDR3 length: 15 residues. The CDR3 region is CASSTRLAREETQYF. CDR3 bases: TGTGCCAGCAGCACCCGACTAGCTAGAGAAGAGACCCAGTACTTC.

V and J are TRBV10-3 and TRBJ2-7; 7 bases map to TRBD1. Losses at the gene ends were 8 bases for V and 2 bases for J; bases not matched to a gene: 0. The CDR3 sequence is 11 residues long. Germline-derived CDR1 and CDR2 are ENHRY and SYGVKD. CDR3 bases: TGTGCCATCCAGGGGGCCTACGAGCAGTACTTC. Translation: CAIQGAYEQYF.

CDR3 amino acids: CASGLETSGAYNEQFF. In DNA form, the CDR3 reads TGTGCTAGTGGTTTGGAAACTAGCGGAGCCTACAATGAGCAGTTCTTC. This chain connects TRBV12-5 to TRBJ2-1, with 8 bases that match TRBD2. V shed 1 base and J 2 bases; nucleotides not matched to a gene: 4. CDR3 length: 16 residues. CDR1 and CDR2 from the germline V gene are LGHNT and FRNRAP.

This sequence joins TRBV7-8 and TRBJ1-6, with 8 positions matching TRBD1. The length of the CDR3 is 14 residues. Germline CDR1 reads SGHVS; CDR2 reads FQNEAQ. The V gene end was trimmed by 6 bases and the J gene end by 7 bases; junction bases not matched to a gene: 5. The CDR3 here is CASSGQGNNSPLHF. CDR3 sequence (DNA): TGTGCCAGCAGTGGACAGGGTAACAATTCACCCCTCCACTTT.

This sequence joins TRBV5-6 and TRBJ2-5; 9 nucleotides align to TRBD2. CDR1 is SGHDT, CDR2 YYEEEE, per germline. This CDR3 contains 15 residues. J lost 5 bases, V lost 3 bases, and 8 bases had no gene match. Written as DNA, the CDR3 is TGTGCCAGCAGCTATCTAGCGGGGCCGCCGGAGACCCAGTACTTC. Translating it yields CASSYLAGPPETQYF.

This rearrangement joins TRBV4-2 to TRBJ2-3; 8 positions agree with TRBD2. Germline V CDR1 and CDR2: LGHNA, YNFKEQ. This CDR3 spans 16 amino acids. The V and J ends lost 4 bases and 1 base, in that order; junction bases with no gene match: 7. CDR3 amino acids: CASSPQLAARTDTQYF. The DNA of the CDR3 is TGTGCCAGCAGCCCCCAACTAGCGGCGCGCACAGATACGCAGTATTTT.

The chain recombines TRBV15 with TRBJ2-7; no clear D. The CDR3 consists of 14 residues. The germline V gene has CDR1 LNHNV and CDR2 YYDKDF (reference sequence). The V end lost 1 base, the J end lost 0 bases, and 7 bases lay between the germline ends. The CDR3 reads CATSRVSSSYEQYF. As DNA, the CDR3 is TGTGCCACCAGCAGAGTTAGCAGCTCCTACGAGCAGTACTTC.

Here the CDR3 DNA reads TGCGCCAGCAGCCAACAGCACGGAGCTGAGCAGTTCTTC. As protein: CASSQQHGAEQFF. The chain joins TRBV4-3 to TRBJ2-1; no reliable D call. CDR3 length equals 13 residues. The germline V and J ends were trimmed by 2 bases and 9 bases, with 11 bases remaining between them. Germline V gene lookup returns CDR1 LGHNA and CDR2 YSLEER.

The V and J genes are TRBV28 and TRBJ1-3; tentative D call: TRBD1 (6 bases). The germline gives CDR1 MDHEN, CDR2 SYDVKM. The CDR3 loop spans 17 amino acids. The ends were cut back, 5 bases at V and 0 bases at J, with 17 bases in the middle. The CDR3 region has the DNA TGTGCCAGCAGTCCCTCCAGGGGTTCCACCTCTGGAAACACCATATATTTT. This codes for CASSPSRGSTSGNTIYF.

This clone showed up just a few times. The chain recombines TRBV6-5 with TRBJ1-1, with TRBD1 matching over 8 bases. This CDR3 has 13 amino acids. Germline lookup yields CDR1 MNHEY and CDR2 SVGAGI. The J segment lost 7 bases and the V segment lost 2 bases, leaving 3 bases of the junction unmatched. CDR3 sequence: CASSYTGGGEAFF. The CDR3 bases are TGTGCCAGCAGTTACACAGGGGGAGGTGAAGCTTTCTTT.

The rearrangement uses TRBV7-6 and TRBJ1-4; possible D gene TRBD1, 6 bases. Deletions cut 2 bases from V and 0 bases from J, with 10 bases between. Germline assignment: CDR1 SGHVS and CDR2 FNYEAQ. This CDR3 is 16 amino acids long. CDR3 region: CASSLRHRATNEKLFF. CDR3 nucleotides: TGTGCCAGCAGCTTAAGACACAGGGCAACTAATGAAAAACTGTTTTTT.

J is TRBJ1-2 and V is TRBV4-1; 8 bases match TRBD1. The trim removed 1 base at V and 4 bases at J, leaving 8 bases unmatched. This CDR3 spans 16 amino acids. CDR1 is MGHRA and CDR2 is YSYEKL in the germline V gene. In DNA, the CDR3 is TGCGCCAGCAGCCAAGTGAGTCGGACAGGGAGCTATGGCTACACCTTC. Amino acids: CASSQVSRTGSYGYTF.

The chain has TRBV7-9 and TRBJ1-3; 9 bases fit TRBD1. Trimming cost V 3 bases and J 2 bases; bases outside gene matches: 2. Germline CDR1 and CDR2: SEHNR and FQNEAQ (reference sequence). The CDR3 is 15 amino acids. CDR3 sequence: CASSLGQGAGNTIYF. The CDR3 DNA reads TGTGCCAGCAGCTTGGGACAGGGAGCTGGAAACACCATATATTTT.

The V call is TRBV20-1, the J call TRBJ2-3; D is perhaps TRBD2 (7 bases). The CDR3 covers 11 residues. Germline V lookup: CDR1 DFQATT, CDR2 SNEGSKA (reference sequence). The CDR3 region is CGARGGQIKYF. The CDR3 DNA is TGCGGAGCACGCGGGGGACAAATCAAGTATTTT.

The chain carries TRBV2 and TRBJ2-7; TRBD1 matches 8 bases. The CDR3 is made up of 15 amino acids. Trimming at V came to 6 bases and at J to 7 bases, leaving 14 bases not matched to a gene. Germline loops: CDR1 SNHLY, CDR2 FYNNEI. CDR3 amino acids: CASSPGGASGWEQYF. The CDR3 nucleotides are TGTGCCAGCAGCCCAGGGGGCGCGAGCGGCTGGGAGCAGTACTTC.